The table lists the clone carrying this T cell receptor beta chain with many counts. Its antigen remains unidentified. The germline V gene encodes CDR1 DFQATT and CDR2 SNEGSKA (reference sequence). V was clipped by 4 bases and J by 0 bases; unmatched bases: 16. The CDR3 spans 19 residues. The data stem from a study of breast tumors, draining lymph nodes, adjacent tissues. Study-wide results and caveats: Tumor T cell lymph node origin was a supported hypothesis, not proven.

TCRdb fed the multiplex PCR reads into MiXCR, producing one record per CDR3 protein. The sample holds 80,000 to 130,000 distinct CDR3 sequences; approximately 21% are singletons and the top ten take around 1.3%. Breast cancer patients provided tissue from their axillary draining lymph nodes. Sample: axillary lymph node tissue. V is TRBV20-1 and J is TRBJ2-7, with 12 bases that match TRBD2. This clonotype was obtained from a female donor with breast cancer. Some clones in this sample may be carry-over from other donors' samples. Here the CDR3 DNA reads TGCAGTGCTACCCTGCCCGTGCCCCCGACTAGCGGGGGCTCCTACGAGCAGTACTTC. Its translation is CSATLPVPPTSGGSYEQYF.